The T cell receptor beta chain described here comes from a study of T cells in Graves' hyperthyroidism and ophthalmopathy. Across the whole study: Specimen type is peripheral blood, collected at initial diagnosis prior to any treatment.

Germline trimming cut 5 bases from V and 7 bases from J; bases unmatched to any gene: 5. The CDR3 runs 15 residues. The germline V gene encodes CDR1 SEHNR and CDR2 FQNEAQ (reference sequence). Overall study findings and caveats: Researchers found most expanded thyroid clonotypes above 0.001 in blood as well. Ophthalmopathy was model-predicted a median approximately 6.9 months pre-onset.

It was RNA transcripts that yielded the amplified TCR beta CDR3 regions. HTBI primers drove first-round RT-PCR of the TCR CDR3. TCRdb called the multiplex PCR reads again in MiXCR, with one record for every CDR3 protein. The table records more than 600,000 distinct CDR3 sequences, around 17% of them present only once. Concerning this clonotype itself: Its antigen is unknown.

V usage is TRBV7-9 and J usage is TRBJ1-4; 12 positions agree with TRBD1. This clonotype was obtained from a man younger than 35 with Graves' hyperthyroidism. Material for sequencing was blood. The DNA for the CDR3 is TGTGCCAGCAGCGCGGGACAGGGGGCGCGTGAAAAACTGTTTTTT. Its translation: CASSAGQGAREKLFF.